This T cell receptor (beta chain) is from a study of blood T cell repertoires in COVID-19. The cohort comprised adults aged about 18 to 89 years residing in approximately 25 US areas. Self-reported history from a screening survey and questionnaire set each donor's cohort. Two negative PCRs, clearance, or symptom resolution had been documented for recovered Cohort 3 donors. As handled by the study authors: Reference gene primers were amplified, and this amplification served to estimate nucleated cell counts. Method: immunoSEQ multiplex PCR; TCRdb's copy keeps in-frame clones and lacks some. The DNA gave D and trimming, while V, J and clone size come from that table. The sample includes 95,000 to 150,000 clones, 84% of them seen just once. The V gene lost 5 bases and the J gene lost 5 bases, with 18 bases spanning the gap. The CDR3 covers 16 residues. CDR1 SGHVS and CDR2 FNYEAQ come from the germline V gene.

This chain connects TRBV7-6 to TRBJ1-4; D perhaps matches TRBD1 (5 bases). The receptor comes from a woman in her thirties who had recovered from COVID-19. The source material was PBMCs or T cells enriched from blood (not recorded which). For the CDR3, the DNA is TGTGCCAGCAGCCCTACTAGGAGGGGAGGGAATGAAAAACTGTTTTTT. It encodes CASSPTRRGGNEKLFF.